These 11 T cell receptor beta chains share one sample of origin, sequenced in a study of cytomegalovirus exposure and HLA in healthy donors. The method was immunoSEQ multiplex PCR; TCRdb's version includes in-frame clones alone and lacks a portion of them. This table holds approximately 200,000 clones, 84% found once. Sequenced material: PBMCs. These receptors were obtained from a man younger than 35 in good health and CMV-seropositive.

The rearrangement links TRBV9 to TRBJ1-5; the D gene is possibly TRBD1 (5 bases). Germline CDR1 SGDLS, CDR2 YYNGEE. Trimming took off 0 bases at V and 3 bases at J, with 7 bases between the two ends. CDR3 size: 14 residues. For the CDR3, the DNA is TGTGCCAGCAGCGTAGGACAGCACAATCAGCCCCAGCATTTT. This gives the protein CASSVGQHNQPQHF.

This clone was picked up one time. This chain joins TRBV5-8 and TRBJ2-1, with D tentatively TRBD1 (6 bases). The V and J ends lost 1 base and 7 bases respectively, with 12 bases between them. Germline values: CDR1 SGHTS, CDR2 YDEGEE. The CDR3 consists of 14 residues. Written as DNA, the CDR3 is TGTGCCAGCAGCTTGCCACAGGGCATTAATGAGCAGTTCTTC. The encoded protein is CASSLPQGINEQFF.

V gene TRBV2 combines with J gene TRBJ2-7; 11 bases fit TRBD2. Germline V gene data show CDR1 as SNHLY and CDR2 as FYNNEI. The CDR3 consists of 14 residues. V dropped 10 bases and J dropped 4; count of bases not matched to a gene: 9. In DNA form, the CDR3 reads TGTGCCACCACTCCCGGGACTAGCGGTTACGAGCAGTACTTC. Translated: CATTPGTSGYEQYF.

This clone appeared once. The genes are TRBV30 and TRBJ2-7; a weak D match, TRBD1 (6 bases). Trimming took 0 bases from V and 2 from J, leaving 20 bases between them. Germline values: CDR1 GTSNPN, CDR2 SVGIG (reference sequence). The CDR3 is 17 residues long. The CDR3 spells CAWSVTLNRQVPYEQYF. The CDR3 nucleotides are TGTGCCTGGAGTGTTACCCTAAACCGACAGGTCCCCTACGAGCAGTACTTC.

The CDR3, as DNA: TGTGCCAGCACCCACAAAGGGGTGAACACTGAAGCTTTCTTT. It codes for CASTHKGVNTEAFF. The chain links TRBV28 to TRBJ1-1, with a possible D match to TRBD1 (5 bases). V was pared by 7 bases and J by 0 bases, with 12 bases between. The CDR3 has 14 residues. CDR1 MDHEN and CDR2 SYDVKM come from the germline V gene.

This clone was seen more than once but under ten times. The rearrangement links TRBV7-6 to TRBJ2-5, with D possibly TRBD2 on 5 matching bases. Between the trimmed V and J ends, which lost 4 bases and 7 bases, there was a span of 22 bases. Germline V CDR1 and CDR2: SGHVS, FNYEAQ. The CDR3 spans 16 residues. DNA for the CDR3: TGTGCCAGCAGCTCCCAAGGGAGAAGCGGAAGTGGGACCCAGTACTTC. Encoded protein: CASSSQGRSGSGTQYF.

The chain has TRBV7-7 and TRBJ2-5, with D maybe TRBD1 (6 bases). The CDR3 is 16 residues long. The germline V gene encodes CDR1 SSHAT and CDR2 FNYEAQ (reference sequence). Between the trimmed V and J ends, which lost 1 base and 5 bases, there was a span of 17 bases. CDR3 sequence: CASSLGRTPQGETQYF. The CDR3 region has the DNA TGTGCCAGCAGCTTAGGCCGGACCCCCCAGGGGGAGACCCAGTACTTC.

The rearrangement joins TRBV28 to TRBJ1-4, with D possibly matching TRBD1 (6 bases). Germline lookup yields CDR1 MDHEN and CDR2 SYDVKM. V was cut by 4 bases and J by 6 bases, with 15 bases left in between. The CDR3 covers 15 residues. The CDR3 loop is CASSSPQGGHEKLFF. The CDR3 DNA reads as TGTGCCAGCAGTTCACCACAGGGCGGGCATGAAAAACTGTTTTTT. The variable domain in full, completed from reference TRBV28 and TRBJ1-4, reads DVKVTQSSRYLVKRTGEKVFLECVQDMDHENMFWYRQDPGLGLRLIYFSYDVKMKEKGDIPEGYSVSREKKERFSLILESASTNQTSMYLCASSSPQGGHEKLFFGSGTQLSVL.

The genes are TRBV28 and TRBJ2-7; 8 nucleotides line up with TRBD1. The CDR3 is 13 amino acids. With 5 bases clipped from V and 5 bases from J, the junction kept 5 bases outside the gene matches. Germline V CDR1 and CDR2: MDHEN, SYDVKM. The CDR3 region is CASSPQGQDEQYF. Here the CDR3 DNA reads TGTGCCAGCAGTCCCCAGGGACAGGACGAGCAGTACTTC.

V usage is TRBV30 and J usage is TRBJ1-3; D perhaps matches TRBD1 (6 bases). The length of the CDR3 is 13 residues. Germline V gene lookup returns CDR1 GTSNPN and CDR2 SVGIG (reference sequence). V was pared by 5 bases and J by 0 bases, with 8 bases between. The CDR3 DNA is TGTGCCTGGGAACAGGGCTCTGGAAACACCATATATTTT. This encodes CAWEQGSGNTIYF.

The chain is built from TRBV5-1 and TRBJ2-7; 9 bases match TRBD1. The germline gives CDR1 SGHRS, CDR2 YFSETQ. The length of the CDR3 is 16 residues. The V segment lost 2 bases and the J segment 3 bases; nucleotides outside the gene matches: 9. The CDR3 region has the DNA TGCGCCAGCAGCTTCCCACAGGGGGCTGTAGTCTACGAGCAGTACTTC. Translated, it gives CASSFPQGAVVYEQYF.